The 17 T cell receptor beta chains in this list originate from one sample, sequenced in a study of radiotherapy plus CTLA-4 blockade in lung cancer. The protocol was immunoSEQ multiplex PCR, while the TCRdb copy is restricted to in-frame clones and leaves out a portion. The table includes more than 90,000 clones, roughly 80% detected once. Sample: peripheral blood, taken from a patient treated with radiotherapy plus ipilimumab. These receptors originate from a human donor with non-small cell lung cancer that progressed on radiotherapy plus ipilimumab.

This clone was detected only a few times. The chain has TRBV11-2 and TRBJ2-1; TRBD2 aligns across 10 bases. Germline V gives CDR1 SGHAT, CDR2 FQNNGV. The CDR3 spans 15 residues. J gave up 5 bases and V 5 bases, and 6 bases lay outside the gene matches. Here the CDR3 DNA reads TGTGCCAGCAGCACTCGGACTAGCGGTCACAATGAGCAGTTCTTC. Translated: CASSTRTSGHNEQFF. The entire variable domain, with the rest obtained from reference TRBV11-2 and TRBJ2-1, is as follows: EAGVAQSPRYKIIEKRQSVAFWCNPISGHATLYWYQQILGQGPKLLIQFQNNGVVDDSQLPKDRFSAERLKGVDSTLKIQPAKLEDSAVYLCASSTRTSGHNEQFFGPGTRLTVL.

In DNA, the CDR3 is TGTGCCAGTAGTGTAACAGGGACGAACACTGAAGCTTTCTTT. Translated: CASSVTGTNTEAFF. The chain joins TRBV19 to TRBJ1-1; D might be TRBD1 (6 bases). The germline V gene encodes CDR1 LNHDA and CDR2 SQIVND (reference sequence). The CDR3 contains 14 residues. Between the trimmed V and J ends, which lost 5 bases and 1 base, there was a span of 11 bases.

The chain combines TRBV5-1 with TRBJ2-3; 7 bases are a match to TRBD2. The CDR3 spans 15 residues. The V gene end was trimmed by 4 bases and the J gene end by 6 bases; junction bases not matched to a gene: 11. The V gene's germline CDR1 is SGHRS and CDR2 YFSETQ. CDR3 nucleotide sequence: TGCGCCAGCAGCCTTGGACTAGAGTCTACGGATACGCAGTATTTT. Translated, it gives CASSLGLESTDTQYF.

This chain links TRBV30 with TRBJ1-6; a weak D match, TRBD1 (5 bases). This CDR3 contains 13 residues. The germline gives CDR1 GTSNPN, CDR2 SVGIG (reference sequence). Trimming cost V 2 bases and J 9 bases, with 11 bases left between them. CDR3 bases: TGTGCCTGGAGTTTAAGGGGAGGTTCACCCCTCCACTTT. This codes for CAWSLRGGSPLHF.

CDR3 amino acids: CASSVGVGETQYF. The CDR3 DNA reads as TGTGCCAGCAGCGTAGGAGTCGGGGAGACCCAGTACTTC. V gene TRBV9 combines with J gene TRBJ2-5; D not certain. The CDR3 is 13 residues long. Germline CDR1 and CDR2: SGDLS and YYNGEE. Trimming removed 0 bases at V and 5 bases at J, with 8 bases between.

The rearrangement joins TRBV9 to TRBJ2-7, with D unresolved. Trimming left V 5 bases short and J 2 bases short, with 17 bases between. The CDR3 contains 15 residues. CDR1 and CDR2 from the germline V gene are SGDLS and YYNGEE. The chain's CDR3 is CASSTAPVAAYEQYF. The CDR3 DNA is TGTGCCAGCAGTACTGCCCCGGTGGCCGCCTACGAGCAGTACTTC.

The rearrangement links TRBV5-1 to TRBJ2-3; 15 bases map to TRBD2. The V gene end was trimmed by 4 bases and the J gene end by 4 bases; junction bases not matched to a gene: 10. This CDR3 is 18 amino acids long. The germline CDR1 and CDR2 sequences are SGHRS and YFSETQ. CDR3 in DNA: TGCGCCAGCAGCCTTGGACTAGCGGGAGGGCCAGGCTCAGATACGCAGTATTTT. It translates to CASSLGLAGGPGSDTQYF.

The CDR3 region has the DNA TGTGCCAGCAGCCCGGGACAGGCATACAATGAGCAGTTCTTC. It specifies CASSPGQAYNEQFF. This chain uses TRBV7-9 with TRBJ2-1, with 8 bases lining up with TRBD1. Germline trimming cut 5 bases from V and 4 bases from J; bases unmatched to any gene: 4. The germline V gene has CDR1 SEHNR and CDR2 FQNEAQ (reference sequence). This CDR3 is 14 amino acids long. The whole variable domain, filled in from reference TRBV7-9 and TRBJ2-1, reads DTGVSQNPRHKITKRGQNVTFRCDPISEHNRLYWYRQTLGQGPEFLTYFQNEAQLEKSRLLSDRFSAERPKGSFSTLEIQRTEQGDSAMYLCASSPGQAYNEQFFGPGTRLTVL.

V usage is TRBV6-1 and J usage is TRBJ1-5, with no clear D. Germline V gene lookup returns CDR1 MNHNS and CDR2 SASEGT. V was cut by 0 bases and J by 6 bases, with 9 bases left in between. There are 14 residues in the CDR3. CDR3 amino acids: CASSEARFGQPQHF. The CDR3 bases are TGTGCCAGCAGTGAAGCCAGGTTTGGTCAGCCCCAGCATTTT.

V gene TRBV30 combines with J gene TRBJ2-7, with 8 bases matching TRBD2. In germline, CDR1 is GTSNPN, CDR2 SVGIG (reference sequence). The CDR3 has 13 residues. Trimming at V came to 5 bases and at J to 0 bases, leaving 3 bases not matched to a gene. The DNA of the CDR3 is TGTGCCTGGTGGGGACTAGACTCCTACGAGCAGTACTTC. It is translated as CAWWGLDSYEQYF.

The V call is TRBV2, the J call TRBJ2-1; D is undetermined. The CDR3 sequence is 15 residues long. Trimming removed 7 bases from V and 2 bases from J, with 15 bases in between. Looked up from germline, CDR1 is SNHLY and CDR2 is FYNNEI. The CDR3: CASTPSDGTYNEQFF. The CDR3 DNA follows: TGTGCCAGCACCCCGTCGGACGGTACCTACAATGAGCAGTTCTTC.

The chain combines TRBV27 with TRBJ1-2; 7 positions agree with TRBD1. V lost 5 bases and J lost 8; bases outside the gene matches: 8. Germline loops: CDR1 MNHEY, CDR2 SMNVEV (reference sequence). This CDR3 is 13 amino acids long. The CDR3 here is CASSQSGQYGYTF. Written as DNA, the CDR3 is TGTGCCAGCAGTCAATCGGGACAGTACGGCTACACCTTC.

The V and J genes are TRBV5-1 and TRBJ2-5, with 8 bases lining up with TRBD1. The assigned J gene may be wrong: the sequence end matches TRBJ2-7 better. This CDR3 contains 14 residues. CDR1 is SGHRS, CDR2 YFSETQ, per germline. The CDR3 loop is CASSSGTGDYEQYF. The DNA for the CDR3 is TGCGCCAGCAGCTCCGGGACAGGAGACTACGAGCAGTACTTC.

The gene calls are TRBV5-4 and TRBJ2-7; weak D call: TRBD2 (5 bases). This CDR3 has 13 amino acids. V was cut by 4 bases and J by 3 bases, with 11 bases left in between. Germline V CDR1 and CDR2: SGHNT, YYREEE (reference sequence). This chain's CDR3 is CASSLGRDYEQYF. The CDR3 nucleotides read TGTGCCAGCAGCCTCGGACGGGACTACGAGCAGTACTTC.

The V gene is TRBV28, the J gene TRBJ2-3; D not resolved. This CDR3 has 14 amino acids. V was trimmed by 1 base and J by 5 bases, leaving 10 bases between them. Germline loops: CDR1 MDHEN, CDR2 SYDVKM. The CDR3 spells CASSLSPMGDTQYF. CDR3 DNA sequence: TGTGCCAGCAGTTTATCCCCCATGGGAGATACGCAGTATTTT.

In DNA, the CDR3 is TGTGCCAGCATCCGACTAGCGGGAGGGATAGATACGCAGTATTTT. Translation: CASIRLAGGIDTQYF. V and J are TRBV6-1 and TRBJ2-3, with TRBD2 matching 14 bases. Germline CDR1 MNHNS, CDR2 SASEGT. V lost 7 bases, J lost 5 bases, and 5 bases stayed unmatched. The CDR3 sequence is 15 residues long.

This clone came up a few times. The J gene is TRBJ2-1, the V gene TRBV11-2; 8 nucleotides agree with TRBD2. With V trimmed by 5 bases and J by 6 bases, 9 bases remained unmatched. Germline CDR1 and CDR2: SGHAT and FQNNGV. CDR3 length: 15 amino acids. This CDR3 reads CASSPLAGGRNEQFF. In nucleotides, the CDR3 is TGTGCCAGCAGCCCTCTGGCGGGGGGCCGCAATGAGCAGTTCTTC.